This TCR beta chain emerged from a study of PD-1 blockade in mismatch repair-deficient tumors. From germline, CDR1 is PRHDT and CDR2 FYEKMQ (reference sequence). V was clipped by 4 bases and J by 1 base; unmatched bases: 6. This CDR3 comprises 16 residues. This clone was found a few times. This table comes from immunoSEQ multiplex PCR, and its TCRdb copy is limited to in-frame clones, with some not included. Among about 38,000 clones listed, approximately 81% were seen once. The chain recombines TRBV13 with TRBJ2-1, with 8 bases identical to TRBD2. The starting material was peripheral blood, obtained roughly 76 weeks after starting pembrolizumab. The source of this sequence is an adult with mismatch repair-deficient cancer. DNA of the CDR3: TGTGCCAGCAGCTGGGTAGCGGGGAAGTCCTACAATGAGCAGTTCTTC. Its translation is CASSWVAGKSYNEQFF. The full variable domain, completed using reference TRBV13 and TRBJ2-1, is AAGVIQSPRHLIKEKRETATLKCYPIPRHDTVYWYQQGPGQDPQFLISFYEKMQSDKGSIPDRFSAQQFSDYHSELNMSSLELGDSALYFCASSWVAGKSYNEQFFGPGTRLTVL.